This T cell receptor beta chain came from a study of shared clonotypes between healthy human individuals (dated by TCRdb to 2020 to 2021). With respect to the entire study: A few men and two women, aged 18 to 49 years, made up the cohort. Leukapheresis yielded between about 0.8 and 8.9 billion PBMCs per donor. The study deeply sequenced blood TCR repertoires of about 5 healthy adults to estimate repertoire size and the extent of clonotype sharing between individuals. To increase sequencing depth and limit assay-specific biases, TCR repertoire library preparation and sequencing were carried out by different laboratories using diverse techniques. For each donor, CD4 naive and CD4 memory were each run on three plates, CD8 naive on two plates, and CD8 memory on one plate.

Using the deep immunoSEQ assay, multiplex PCR amplified TCR CDR3 regions from genomic DNA. Extracted genomic DNA from each cell subset was distributed evenly across all wells of several immunoSEQ 96-well plates, and each plate was treated as a replicate. For sorted subsets, approximately 210 ng genomic DNA, equal to tens of thousands of T cell genomes, was loaded into each replicate PCR. Purified libraries were quantified with a Qubit 3.0 fluorometer, sized on a Bioanalyzer 2100, and re-quantified with the KAPA Library Quantification kit. Each immunoSEQ 96-well plate was sequenced on its own single-read 150-cycle Illumina NextSeq 550 flow cell. In the authors' own workflow: Because the immunoSEQ output included only junctional sequences and no quality scores, the filtering could not be the same as the filtering used for full-length reads. Sequences were annotated with PyIR, a Python wrapper for IgBLAST v1.9, and V/J genes and CDR3 were assigned using IMGT germline references. Reads were filtered out if the reads had weak V/J assignments (E-value above 1e-6), no CDR3, stop codons, out-of-frame junctions, or ambiguous translated residues. V3J clonotypes were defined as sequences sharing the same inferred V gene, J gene, and CDR3 amino acid sequence. To compute the percentage overlap between repertoires, the number of shared unique clonotypes was divided by the size of the smaller repertoire. RTK rarefaction, the Chao1 estimator, and Recon v2.1 estimates of unobserved clonotypes were used to assess repertoire richness. Generation probabilities were computed with OLGA for all TCRbeta clonotypes obtained by the gDNA method from several donors. The source is immuneACCESS, and TCRdb retained only in-frame sequences with V and J called. Part of the clones is not carried over; for the studies checked, unresolved V genes explain less than half of this, and the remainder is unexplained. Clone size and V and J calls were adopted from that table, with D and trimming inferred from the DNA. Within this sample are some 2,400,000 clones, with 95% of them counted one time only. The ten biggest clones cover over 0.1% of the sample.

The donors were healthy, HIV-negative adults who had no recently reported acute infections or vaccinations. Only Caucasian adults living in Nashville, Tennessee, USA were represented among the donors. CD4+ T cells were enriched through magnetic negative selection, after which naive cells were positively selected on CD45RA and the remaining negative fraction served as the memory subset. Blood was collected by leukapheresis, and PBMCs were isolated by Ficoll-Histopaque density gradient centrifugation and then cryopreserved in liquid nitrogen vapor phase. Analytical flow cytometry was used to check the purity and quantity of each magnetically sorted T cell population. From each sorted fraction, genomic DNA was isolated and quantified by UV absorbance on a Nanodrop 2000c. Overall study outcomes, separate from this receptor: Only blood was sampled, and tissue TCR repertoires likely differ from those in blood. Even with the large sequencing depth, rarefaction of the sorted-subset datasets indicated that sequencing was incomplete. Sharing across a handful of donors was observed for about 4.8% of naive CD4, 3% to 4% of naive CD8, over 2% of memory CD4, and around 0.44% of memory CD8 clonotypes. Because the study included a small number of donors, the genetic and exposure-history diversity represented was limited. Pairwise subsampling indicated that sequencing depth was expected to affect the degree of clonotype sharing among donors. Compared with non-shared clonotypes, clonotypes shared by all four sorted-subset donors had higher generation probabilities. Estimated clonotype richness was generally larger for naive than for memory subsets.

Turning to this clone: Its antigen is not yet known. Within one base of it there is no much larger clone, and no base qualities were kept.

The CDR3, cysteine through phenylalanine, is 15 amino acids long. Only CDR3 DNA is held: 45 bases, read in frame from base 1. The junction shows trimming of 5 bases on V and 1 base on J, plus 15 bases between the germline ends. CDR1 LNHDA and CDR2 SQIVND were looked up in the germline V gene (reference sequence). This sequence uses TRBV19 and TRBJ2-7; the D region possibly corresponds to TRBD1 (6 bases align). The sequence derives from a young man in good health. The specimen was naive CD4+ T cells sorted from blood. The cell subset or site label corresponds to: CD45RA+ positively selected. The CDR3 reads CASSGATGPSYEQYF. The nucleotide sequence is given as TGTGCCAGTAGTGGGGCGACAGGTCCTTCCTACGAGCAGTACTTC.